The 15 T cell receptor beta chains listed next were all sequenced from one sample in a study of cytomegalovirus exposure and HLA in healthy donors. The PCR ran on 60 Vbeta and 13 Jbeta primers. Sequencing was performed with immunoSEQ multiplex PCR; in TCRdb, only in-frame clones are kept and a portion is missing. This sample has 110,000 to 150,000 clones, with over 60% found just once. Sample: PBMCs. The source of these receptors is a man aged 35 to 55 in good health and CMV-seronegative.

A single count supports this clone. V gene TRBV28 combines with J gene TRBJ2-7; a possible D gene is TRBD2 (5 bases). V lost 1 base and J lost 2, with 12 bases in between. Germline-derived CDR1 and CDR2 are MDHEN and SYDVKM. The CDR3 runs to 15 residues. CDR3 loop: CASSLSRGPTYEQYF. The DNA for the CDR3 is TGTGCCAGCAGTTTATCCAGAGGGCCCACCTACGAGCAGTACTTC. Full variable domain (outside the CDR3, taken from reference TRBV28 and TRBJ2-7): DVKVTQSSRYLVKRTGEKVFLECVQDMDHENMFWYRQDPGLGLRLIYFSYDVKMKEKGDIPEGYSVSREKKERFSLILESASTNQTSMYLCASSLSRGPTYEQYFGPGTRLTVT.

The genes are TRBV15 and TRBJ1-1; D is ambiguous. Looked up from germline, CDR1 is LNHNV and CDR2 is YYDKDF (reference sequence). This CDR3 comprises 15 residues. Trimming left V 0 bases short and J 2 bases short, with 10 bases between. The CDR3: CATSRDNNPNTEAFF. CDR3 sequence (DNA): TGTGCCACCAGCAGAGATAACAACCCAAACACTGAAGCTTTCTTT.

The chain recombines TRBV29-1 with TRBJ1-2, with 7 positions matching TRBD1. The germline gives CDR1 SQVTM, CDR2 ANQGSEA. The CDR3 is made up of 11 amino acids. The trim removed 7 bases at V and 7 bases at J, leaving 6 bases unmatched. The CDR3 region has the DNA TGCAGCGACCGTACAGGGGCTGGCTACACCTTC. It yields the protein CSDRTGAGYTF.

Written as DNA, the CDR3 is TGTGCCACCACCCGCTGGACAGGGGCAATCCATCAGCCCCAGCATTTT. This translates into CATTRWTGAIHQPQHF. This chain links TRBV19 with TRBJ1-5; 9 bases agree with TRBD1. J lost 5 bases, V lost 10 bases, and 15 bases had no gene match. Germline lookup yields CDR1 LNHDA and CDR2 SQIVND (reference sequence). The length of the CDR3 is 16 residues.

The chain carries TRBV9 and TRBJ1-1; D might be TRBD1 (6 bases). Germline V gives CDR1 SGDLS, CDR2 YYNGEE. CDR3 length equals 15 residues. V lost 7 bases, J lost 1 base, and 17 bases lay in between. As DNA, the CDR3 is TGTGCCAGCTCAGGGAGGGGGGAAACGAACACTGAAGCTTTCTTT. This codes for CASSGRGETNTEAFF.

The rearrangement links TRBV2 to TRBJ1-2, with D tentatively TRBD1 (5 bases). Trimming took 7 bases from V and 5 from J, leaving 17 bases between them. Germline CDR1 and CDR2: SNHLY and FYNNEI. The CDR3 runs to 14 residues. For the CDR3, the DNA is TGTGCCAGCACCCAAACCGGGGAGGGGTATGGCTACACCTTC. It encodes CASTQTGEGYGYTF.

The V gene is TRBV13, the J gene TRBJ2-7; possible D gene TRBD2, 5 bases. This CDR3 comprises 14 residues. V lost 3 bases and J 6 bases, leaving 15 bases between the germline ends. Germline V gives CDR1 PRHDT, CDR2 FYEKMQ (reference sequence). CDR3 nucleotides: TGTGCCAGCAGCTTCGGGGAATTGGGATCCGAGCAGTACTTC. It translates to CASSFGELGSEQYF.

The CDR3 DNA is TGTGCCACCAGCAGTCCTAGCGTTAGCACAGATACGCAGTATTTT. It encodes CATSSPSVSTDTQYF. This chain uses TRBV15 with TRBJ2-3; TRBD2 is a possible D gene (6 bases). CDR3 length: 15 amino acids. V lost 3 bases and J 0 bases, leaving 10 bases between the germline ends. The germline CDR1 and CDR2 sequences are LNHNV and YYDKDF (reference sequence).

The chain employs TRBV30 and TRBJ2-7, with TRBD2 identical over 13 bases. CDR3 length equals 18 residues. The ends lost 1 base at V and 6 bases at J; junction bases unmatched: 15. Looked up from germline, CDR1 is GTSNPN and CDR2 is SVGIG (reference sequence). DNA of the CDR3: TGTGCCTGGAGTGAAAAAGGGGGGACTAGCGGGACCCACCGCGAGCAGTACTTC. This sequence encodes CAWSEKGGTSGTHREQYF.

The rearrangement uses TRBV19 and TRBJ2-1; 9 bases fit TRBD1. The CDR3 totals 16 residues. Germline CDR1 LNHDA, CDR2 SQIVND (reference sequence). With V trimmed by 3 bases and J by 3 bases, 6 bases remained unmatched. The chain's CDR3 is CASSMGTGYGYNEQFF. The CDR3 DNA is TGTGCCAGTAGTATGGGGACAGGGTATGGCTACAATGAGCAGTTCTTC.

This clone has just one count. V gene TRBV7-3 combines with J gene TRBJ2-7, with D possibly TRBD2 on 6 matching bases. This CDR3 has 14 amino acids. Germline V CDR1 and CDR2: SGHTA, FQGTGA. Trimming removed 2 bases from V and 6 bases from J, with 14 bases in between. CDR3 sequence reads: CASSLFPGVAEQYF. CDR3 bases: TGTGCCAGCAGCTTATTTCCGGGGGTCGCCGAGCAGTACTTC.

This chain joins TRBV6-5 and TRBJ1-6, with TRBD1 matching 9 bases. The CDR3 sequence is 14 residues long. Trimming cost V 6 bases and J 7 bases; bases outside gene matches: 4. Per the germline V gene, CDR1 is MNHEY and CDR2 is SVGAGI. The chain's CDR3 is CASRRQGVNSPLHF. In DNA form, the CDR3 reads TGTGCCAGCAGAAGACAGGGGGTCAATTCACCCCTCCACTTT.

The chain joins TRBV6-5 to TRBJ1-2, with 8 bases matching TRBD1. The germline gives CDR1 MNHEY, CDR2 SVGAGI. The CDR3 covers 15 residues. Trimming at V came to 4 bases and at J to 7 bases, leaving 11 bases not matched to a gene. CDR3 amino acids: CASSSGGQGSFGYTF. The CDR3 bases are TGTGCCAGCAGTTCCGGAGGACAGGGAAGTTTTGGCTACACCTTC.

The CDR3 protein is CASSAPGLAGFSSYEQYF. The CDR3 DNA reads as TGTGCCAGCAGTGCCCCCGGACTAGCGGGGTTCAGCTCCTACGAGCAGTACTTC. The chain links TRBV2 to TRBJ2-7, with 12 nucleotides matching TRBD2. V lost 4 bases, J lost 0 bases, and 10 bases stayed unmatched. CDR3 length: 18 amino acids. The germline V gene encodes CDR1 SNHLY and CDR2 FYNNEI.

This sequence joins TRBV25-1 and TRBJ2-6; D not certain. Trimming removed 4 bases from V and 0 bases from J, with 4 bases in between. This CDR3 comprises 14 residues. The V gene's germline CDR1 is MGHDK and CDR2 SYGVNS. The CDR3 here is CASSVRSGANVLTF. As DNA, the CDR3 is TGTGCCAGCAGTGTTCGCTCTGGGGCCAACGTCCTGACTTTC.